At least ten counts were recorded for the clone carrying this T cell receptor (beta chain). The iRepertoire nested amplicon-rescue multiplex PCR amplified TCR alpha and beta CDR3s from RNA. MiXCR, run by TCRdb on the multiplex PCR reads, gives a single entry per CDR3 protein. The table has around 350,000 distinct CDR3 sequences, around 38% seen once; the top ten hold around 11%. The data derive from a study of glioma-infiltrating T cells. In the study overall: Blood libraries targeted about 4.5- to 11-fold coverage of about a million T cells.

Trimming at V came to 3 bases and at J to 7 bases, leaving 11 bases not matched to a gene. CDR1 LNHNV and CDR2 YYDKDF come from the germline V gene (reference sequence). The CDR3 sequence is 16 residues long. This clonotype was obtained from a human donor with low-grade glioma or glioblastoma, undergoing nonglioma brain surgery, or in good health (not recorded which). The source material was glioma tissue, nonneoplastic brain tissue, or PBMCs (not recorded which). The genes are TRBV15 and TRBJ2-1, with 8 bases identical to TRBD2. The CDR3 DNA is TGTGCCACCAGCAGGTTTCGGGAGGGACGGGAGAATGAGCAGTTCTTC. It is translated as CATSRFREGRENEQFF.